The TCR beta chain described here comes from a study of blood T cell repertoires in COVID-19. About the research overall: Sites in the United States, Italy and Spain provided acute and convalescent COVID-19 samples. Sources were T cells, B-cell-depleted T cells, or PBMCs; the material itself was cDNA or gDNA.

The CDR3 is 15 residues long. Trimming took off 0 bases at V and 2 bases at J, with 10 bases between the two ends. Germline values: CDR1 KGHSH, CDR2 LQKENI. Original processing notes: Reference gene primers were amplified, and this amplification served to estimate nucleated cell counts. Sequencing was performed with immunoSEQ multiplex PCR; in TCRdb, only in-frame clones are kept and a portion is missing. Clonal size and the V and J genes are those of that table, whereas D and trimming came from the DNA. The sample has 8,500 to 10,000 clones, 80% to 90% seen once; the top ten hold around 6.9%. The TCR originated in a human donor with active COVID-19. The donor label of this sample is uncertain. The sequenced material came from peripheral blood. V is TRBV18 and J is TRBJ1-2, with a possible D match to TRBD1 (5 bases). The CDR3 sequence is CASSPPFQGNYGYTF. Written as DNA, the CDR3 is TGTGCCAGCTCACCACCTTTTCAGGGCAACTATGGCTACACCTTC.